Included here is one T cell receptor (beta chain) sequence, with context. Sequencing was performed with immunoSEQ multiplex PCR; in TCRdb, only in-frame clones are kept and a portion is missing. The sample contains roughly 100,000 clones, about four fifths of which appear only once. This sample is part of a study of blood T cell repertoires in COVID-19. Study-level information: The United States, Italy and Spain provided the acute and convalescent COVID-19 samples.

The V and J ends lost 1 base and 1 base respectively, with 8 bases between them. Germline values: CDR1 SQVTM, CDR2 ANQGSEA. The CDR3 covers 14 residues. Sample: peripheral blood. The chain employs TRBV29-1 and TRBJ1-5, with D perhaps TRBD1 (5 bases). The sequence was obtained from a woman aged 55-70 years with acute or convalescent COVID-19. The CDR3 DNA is TGCAGCGTTGAAGTGGCAGGGAGCAATCAGCCCCAGCATTTT. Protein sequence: CSVEVAGSNQPQHF.